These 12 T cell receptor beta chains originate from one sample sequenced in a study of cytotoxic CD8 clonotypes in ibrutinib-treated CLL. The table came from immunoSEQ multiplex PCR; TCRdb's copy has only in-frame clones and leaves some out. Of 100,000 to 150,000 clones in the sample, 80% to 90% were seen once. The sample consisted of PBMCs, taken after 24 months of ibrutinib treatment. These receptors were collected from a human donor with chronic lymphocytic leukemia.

CDR3 nucleotides: TGTGCCAGTAGTATCAGGACAGGGGGCAACTATGGCTACACCTTC. Protein: CASSIRTGGNYGYTF. V and J are TRBV19 and TRBJ1-2, with 11 bases matching TRBD1. The CDR3 spans 15 residues. Germline V gene data show CDR1 as LNHDA and CDR2 as SQIVND (reference sequence). V lost 3 bases to trimming and J lost 2 bases; unmatched junction nucleotides: 2.

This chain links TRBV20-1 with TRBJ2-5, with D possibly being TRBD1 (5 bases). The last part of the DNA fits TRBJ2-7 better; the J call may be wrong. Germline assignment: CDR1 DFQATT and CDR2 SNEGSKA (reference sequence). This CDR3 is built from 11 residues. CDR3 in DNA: TGCAGTGCTCAGGGTACCTACGAGCAGTACTTC. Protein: CSAQGTYEQYF.

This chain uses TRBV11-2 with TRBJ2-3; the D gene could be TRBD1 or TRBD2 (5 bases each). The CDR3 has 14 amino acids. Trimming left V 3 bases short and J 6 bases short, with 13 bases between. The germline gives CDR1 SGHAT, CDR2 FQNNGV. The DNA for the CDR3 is TGTGCCAGCAGCTTTGGTCCGGGGCTCGATACGCAGTATTTT. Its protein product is CASSFGPGLDTQYF.

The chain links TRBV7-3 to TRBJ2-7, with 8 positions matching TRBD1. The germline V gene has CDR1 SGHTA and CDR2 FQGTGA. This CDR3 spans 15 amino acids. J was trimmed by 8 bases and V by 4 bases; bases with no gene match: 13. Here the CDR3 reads CASSSHSGQGVKQYF. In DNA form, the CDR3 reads TGTGCCAGCAGCTCACACAGTGGACAGGGCGTCAAGCAGTACTTC.

CDR3 protein: CASSYPPADRVYF. The CDR3 DNA sequence: TGTGCCAGCAGTTACCCCCCGGCGGACAGGGTATATTTT. The V gene is TRBV6-6, the J gene TRBJ1-3, with 8 nucleotides matching TRBD1. This CDR3 has 13 residues. Trimming cost V 2 bases and J 14 bases; bases outside gene matches: 8. The germline V gene has CDR1 MNHNY and CDR2 SVGAGI (reference sequence).

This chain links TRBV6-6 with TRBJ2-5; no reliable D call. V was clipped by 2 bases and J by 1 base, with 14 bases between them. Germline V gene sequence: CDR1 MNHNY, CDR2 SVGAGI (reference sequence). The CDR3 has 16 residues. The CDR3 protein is CASSYRSAYGQETQYF. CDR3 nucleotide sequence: TGTGCCAGCAGTTACCGGTCAGCGTATGGCCAAGAGACCCAGTACTTC.

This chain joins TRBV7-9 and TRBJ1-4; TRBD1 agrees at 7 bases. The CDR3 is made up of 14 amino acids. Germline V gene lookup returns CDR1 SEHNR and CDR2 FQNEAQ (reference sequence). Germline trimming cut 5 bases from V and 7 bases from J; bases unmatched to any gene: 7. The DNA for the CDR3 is TGTGCCAGCAGCGTGACAGGGTTGATTGAAAAACTGTTTTTT. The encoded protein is CASSVTGLIEKLFF.

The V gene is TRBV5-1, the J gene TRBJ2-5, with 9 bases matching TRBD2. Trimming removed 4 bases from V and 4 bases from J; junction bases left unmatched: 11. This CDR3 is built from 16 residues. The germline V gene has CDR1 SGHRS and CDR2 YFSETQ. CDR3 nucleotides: TGCGCCAGCAGCCCGCAAGGCGGGGGGGCAGGAGAGACCCAGTACTTC. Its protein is CASSPQGGGAGETQYF. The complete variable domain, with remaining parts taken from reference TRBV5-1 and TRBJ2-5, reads KAGVTQTPRYLIKTRGQQVTLSCSPISGHRSVSWYQQTPGQGLQFLFEYFSETQRNKGNFPGRFSGRQFSNSRSEMNVSTLELGDSALYLCASSPQGGGAGETQYFGPGTRLLVL.

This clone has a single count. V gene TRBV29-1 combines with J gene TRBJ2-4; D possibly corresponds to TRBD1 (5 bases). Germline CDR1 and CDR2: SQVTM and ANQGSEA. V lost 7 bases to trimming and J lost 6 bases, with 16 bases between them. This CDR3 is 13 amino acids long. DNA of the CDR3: TGCAGCGCCTTAGGGGAAACTGGAAACATTCAGTACTTC. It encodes CSALGETGNIQYF. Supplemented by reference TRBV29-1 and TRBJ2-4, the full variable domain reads SAVISQKPSRDICQRGTSLTIQCQVDSQVTMMFWYRQQPGQSLTLIATANQGSEATYESGFVIDKFPISRPNLTFSTLTVSNMSPEDSSIYLCSALGETGNIQYFGAGTRLSVL.

The CDR3 is CASSRLEGVGYGYTF. The CDR3 DNA is TGTGCCAGCAGTCGCCTTGAGGGGGTCGGATATGGCTACACCTTC. This chain connects TRBV28 to TRBJ1-2; tentatively, D is TRBD1 (6 bases). CDR3 length equals 15 residues. With 5 bases removed from V and 5 bases from J, the gap between germline ends came to 18 bases. Per germline, CDR1 MDHEN and CDR2 SYDVKM.

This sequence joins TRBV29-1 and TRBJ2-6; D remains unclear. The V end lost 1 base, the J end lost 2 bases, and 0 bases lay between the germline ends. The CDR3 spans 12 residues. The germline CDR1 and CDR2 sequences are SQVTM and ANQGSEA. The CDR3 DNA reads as TGCAGCGTTGAAGCTGGGGCCAACGTCCTGACTTTC. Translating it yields CSVEAGANVLTF.

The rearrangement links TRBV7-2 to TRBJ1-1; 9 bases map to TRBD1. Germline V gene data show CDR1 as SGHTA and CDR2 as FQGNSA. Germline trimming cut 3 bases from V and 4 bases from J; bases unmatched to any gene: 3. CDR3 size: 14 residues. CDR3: CASSFLQGATEAFF. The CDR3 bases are TGTGCCAGCAGCTTCTTACAGGGGGCCACTGAAGCTTTCTTT. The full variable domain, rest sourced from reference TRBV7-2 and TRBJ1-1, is GAGVSQSPSNKVTEKGKDVELRCDPISGHTALYWYRQSLGQGLEFLIYFQGNSAPDKSGLPSDRFSAERTGGSVSTLTIQRTQQEDSAVYLCASSFLQGATEAFFGQGTRLTVV.